A single sample gave rise to the 11 T cell receptor beta chains below, sequenced in a study of radiotherapy plus CTLA-4 blockade in lung cancer. The protocol was immunoSEQ multiplex PCR, while the TCRdb copy is restricted to in-frame clones and leaves out a portion. Of approximately 95,000 clones in the sample, about 81% were seen once. Sequencing was performed on peripheral blood, taken from a patient treated with radiotherapy plus ipilimumab. The receptors shown here come from a human donor with non-small cell lung cancer who had a partial response to radiotherapy plus ipilimumab.

The CDR3 reads CASSPTQGANTEAFF. DNA of the CDR3: TGTGCCAGCAGCCCTACACAGGGGGCAAACACTGAAGCTTTCTTT. The chain recombines TRBV5-4 with TRBJ1-1; TRBD1 aligns across 9 bases. Germline trimming cut 4 bases from V and 2 bases from J; bases unmatched to any gene: 6. Germline CDR1 and CDR2: SGHNT and YYREEE (reference sequence). The CDR3 is 15 residues long.

The V and J genes are TRBV20-1 and TRBJ2-7, with D tentatively TRBD2 (5 bases). V was cut by 7 bases and J by 5 bases, with 12 bases left in between. The CDR3 is 11 amino acids. From germline, CDR1 is DFQATT and CDR2 SNEGSKA (reference sequence). The DNA of the CDR3 is TGCAGTGGGTCACTAGGAGACGAGCAGTACTTC. As protein: CSGSLGDEQYF.

This chain uses TRBV7-9 with TRBJ1-1; the D gene is possibly TRBD1 (5 bases). V lost 3 bases and J 1 base, leaving 9 bases between the germline ends. Per the germline V gene, CDR1 is SEHNR and CDR2 is FQNEAQ (reference sequence). This CDR3 region has 14 residues. CDR3 DNA: TGTGCCAGCAGCTTGGGTGACAGGAACACTGAAGCTTTCTTT. Amino acids: CASSLGDRNTEAFF. Variable domain in full (rest from reference TRBV7-9 and TRBJ1-1): DTGVSQNPRHKITKRGQNVTFRCDPISEHNRLYWYRQTLGQGPEFLTYFQNEAQLEKSRLLSDRFSAERPKGSFSTLEIQRTEQGDSAMYLCASSLGDRNTEAFFGQGTRLTVV.

V usage is TRBV5-1 and J usage is TRBJ2-1; TRBD2 matches 13 bases. The germline CDR1 and CDR2 sequences are SGHRS and YFSETQ. The junction had 9 bases not matched to a gene; V was cut back by 4 bases and J by 8 bases. There are 16 residues in the CDR3. The CDR3 DNA sequence: TGCGCCAGCAGCGGATCCGGGACTAGCGGGATCCATGAGCAGTTCTTC. Its protein product is CASSGSGTSGIHEQFF.

V usage is TRBV6-5 and J usage is TRBJ2-7; 10 nucleotides agree with TRBD1. Germline loops: CDR1 MNHEY, CDR2 SVGAGI. The V gene end was trimmed by 6 bases and the J gene end by 2 bases; junction bases not matched to a gene: 4. This CDR3 region has 14 residues. The CDR3 loop is CASSAGTGAYEQYF. For the CDR3, the DNA is TGTGCCAGCAGCGCCGGGACAGGGGCCTACGAGCAGTACTTC.

This chain uses TRBV7-6 with TRBJ1-6; 8 nucleotides agree with TRBD1. This CDR3 has 14 amino acids. The trim removed 5 bases at V and 9 bases at J, leaving 6 bases unmatched. The germline gives CDR1 SGHVS, CDR2 FNYEAQ. CDR3 region: CASSPDRESSPLHF. The CDR3 region has the DNA TGTGCCAGCAGCCCGGACAGGGAGAGTTCACCCCTCCACTTT.

This rearrangement joins TRBV9 to TRBJ2-7; D gene unclear. V was shortened by 2 bases and J by 2 bases, with 11 bases between the two germline ends. The CDR3 has 14 residues. In germline, CDR1 is SGDLS, CDR2 YYNGEE. CDR3 residues: CASSVSPVPYEQYF. In DNA form, the CDR3 reads TGTGCCAGCAGCGTCTCTCCCGTCCCCTACGAGCAGTACTTC.

The chain combines TRBV2 with TRBJ1-1, with a tentative D call TRBD1 (5 bases). V dropped 4 bases and J dropped 1 base, with 7 bases sitting between them. The CDR3 totals 13 residues. The germline CDR1 and CDR2 sequences are SNHLY and FYNNEI. CDR3 sequence reads: CASSADRNTEAFF. CDR3 DNA: TGTGCCAGCAGTGCCGACAGGAACACTGAAGCTTTCTTT.

The CDR3 DNA reads TGTGCCAGTAGTATAGGGCGGGACAGGGGTTCCCCGCCCCAGCATTTT. Amino acid sequence: CASSIGRDRGSPPQHF. The J gene is TRBJ1-5, the V gene TRBV19, with 10 bases that match TRBD1. Germline trimming cut 1 base from V and 9 bases from J; bases unmatched to any gene: 9. CDR1 and CDR2 from the germline V gene are LNHDA and SQIVND (reference sequence). CDR3 size: 16 residues.

J is TRBJ2-7 and V is TRBV4-2, with TRBD2 matching 12 bases. The CDR3 has 18 residues. The J segment lost 2 bases and the V segment lost 0 bases, leaving 8 bases of the junction unmatched. From germline, CDR1 is LGHNA and CDR2 YNFKEQ. CDR3 DNA: TGTGCCAGCAGCCAAGATGTTCTAGCGGGAGGGGATCCCTACGAGCAGTACTTC. Translation: CASSQDVLAGGDPYEQYF.

In this sample, this clone turned up a few times. The chain links TRBV29-1 to TRBJ2-1; TRBD2 matches 15 bases. Trimming took 7 bases from V and 7 from J; bases not matched to a gene: 5. CDR1 and CDR2 (germline): SQVTM, ANQGSEA. CDR3 length: 14 residues. The CDR3 DNA reads TGCAGCGGTGGACTAGCGGGAGGGCAGAATGAGCAGTTCTTC. Encoded protein: CSGGLAGGQNEQFF.